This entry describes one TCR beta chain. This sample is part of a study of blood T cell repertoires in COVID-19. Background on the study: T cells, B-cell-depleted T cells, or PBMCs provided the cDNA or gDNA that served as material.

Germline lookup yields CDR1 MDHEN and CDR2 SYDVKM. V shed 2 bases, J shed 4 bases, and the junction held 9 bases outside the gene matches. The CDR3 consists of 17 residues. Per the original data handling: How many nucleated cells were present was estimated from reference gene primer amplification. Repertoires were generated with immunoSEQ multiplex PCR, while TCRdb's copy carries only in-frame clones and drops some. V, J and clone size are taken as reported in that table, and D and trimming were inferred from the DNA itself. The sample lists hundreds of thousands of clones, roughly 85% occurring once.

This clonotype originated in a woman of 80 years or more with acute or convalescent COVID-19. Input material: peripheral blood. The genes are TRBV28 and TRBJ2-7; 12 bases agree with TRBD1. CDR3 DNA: TGTGCCAGCAGTTTACCCGGGTCGGGACAGGGGGCTTACGAGCAGTACTTC. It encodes CASSLPGSGQGAYEQYF.